These T cell receptor beta chains were read from a single sample in a study of CD8+ T cells in alopecia areata. The method was immunoSEQ multiplex PCR; TCRdb's version includes in-frame clones alone and lacks a portion of them. The table lists around 210,000 clones, more than 55% of them singletons, with about 5.3% in the top ten. Sequencing was done on a sample of CD8+ T cells sorted from blood. Source of these receptors: a human donor in good health. CDR3s include the opening cysteine and the closing phenylalanine or tryptophan. The D gene is left open where the match is weak. The size field is filled for only some rows; it gives once, few, many or a size class.

D gene,clone size,V gene,J gene,CDR3 DNA,CDR3 protein
-,-,TRBV27,TRBJ1-2,TGTGCCAGCAGTTTGACGGTCTCTAACTATGGCTACACCTTC,CASSLTVSNYGYTF
TRBD1,-,TRBV27,TRBJ2-7,TGTGCCAGCAGTTTAGGGACAGGGGGCTCCTACGAGCAGTACTTC,CASSLGTGGSYEQYF
TRBD2,-,TRBV6-1,TRBJ2-2,TGTGCCAGCAGCCCCGGGGGGGTGGAGCTGTTTTTT,CASSPGGVELFF
TRBD1,-,TRBV7-9,TRBJ2-5,TGTGCCAGCAGCGGGGGCGGACAGGGTGAAGAGACCCAGTACTTC,CASSGGGQGEETQYF
-,-,TRBV20-1,TRBJ1-1,TGCAGTGCTAGAGTAGCAACTGAAGCTTTCTTT,CSARVATEAFF
-,once,TRBV5-1,TRBJ2-5,TGCGCCAGCAGGTCATTCGGGAGACTCCCGTACCAAGAGACCCAGTACTTC,CASRSFGRLPYQETQYF
TRBD2,-,TRBV27,TRBJ2-7,TGTGCCAGCAGTTCCTTTAGCGGGGGGCAAACCTACGAGCAGTACTTC,CASSSFSGGQTYEQYF
-,-,TRBV9,TRBJ2-1,TGTGCCAGCAGCCCGCAACTGAACAATGAGCAGTTCTTC,CASSPQLNNEQFF
-,few,TRBV6-1,TRBJ1-5,TGTGCCAGCAGTGAACCAGCTAGGGTCCTCAATCAGCCCCAGCATTTT,CASSEPARVLNQPQHF
-,-,TRBV15,TRBJ1-2,TGTGCCACCAGCAGAGTTGTTGGGGGAGGGTTTAGTGGCTACACCTTC,CATSRVVGGGFSGYTF
-,many,TRBV6-1,TRBJ1-2,TGTGCCAGCAGTGAACCGGAGGGGTACTATGGCTACACCTTC,CASSEPEGYYGYTF
TRBD1,-,TRBV9,TRBJ1-1,TGTGCCAGCAGCGCAACGACAGGGTGGGGCACTGAAGCTTTCTTT,CASSATTGWGTEAFF
-,many,TRBV9,TRBJ2-7,TGTGCCAGCAGCGTATCGTCTAAGTATCTCCCCTACGAGCAGTACTTC,CASSVSSKYLPYEQYF
-,-,TRBV15,TRBJ2-1,TGTGCCACCGGAGGGGGGGTTTACAATGAGCAGTTCTTC,CATGGGVYNEQFF
-,-,TRBV5-5,TRBJ2-7,TGTGCCAGCAGCTGGGACACCCCCTACGAGCAGTACTTC,CASSWDTPYEQYF
-,-,TRBV7-2,TRBJ2-7,TGTGCCAGCAGCCCCCGAGGGGACCTCTACGAGCAGTACTTC,CASSPRGDLYEQYF
-,-,TRBV14,TRBJ2-5,TGTGCCAGCAGCCAACTGGGACAAGAGACCCAGTACTTC,CASSQLGQETQYF
-,-,TRBV2,TRBJ1-1,TGTGCCAGCAGTGCTGGCCTGGGTCGGAACACTGAAGCTTTCTTT,CASSAGLGRNTEAFF
-,-,TRBV27,TRBJ1-2,TGTGCCAGCAGTTTGAATGGTGTAGGTGGCTACACCTTC,CASSLNGVGGYTF
TRBD1,-,TRBV5-6,TRBJ1-2,TGTGCCAGCAGCTTGGAGGGGGCGCCCGGCTACACCTTC,CASSLEGAPGYTF
-,-,TRBV27,TRBJ2-7,TGTGCCAGCAGTGCCAGCTCCTACGAGCAGTACTTC,CASSASSYEQYF
-,-,TRBV15,TRBJ1-6,TGTGCCACCAGCTCTGGGTTTACTTCACCCCTCCACTTT,CATSSGFTSPLHF
TRBD1,-,TRBV2,TRBJ1-6,TGTGCCAGCGGGGCCGGGCAGGGGGTGCATTCACCCCTCCACTTT,CASGAGQGVHSPLHF
TRBD1,-,TRBV27,TRBJ1-6,TGTGCCAGCACCGTAGGTAGGACAGGGGGTTCACCCCTCCACTTT,CASTVGRTGGSPLHF
-,-,TRBV5-4,TRBJ2-7,TGTGCCAGCAGCTCTAGTGACCGGCGGGAAGAGCAGTACTTC,CASSSSDRREEQYF
-,few,TRBV16,TRBJ2-3,TGTGCCAGCAGCCAATCTGTCGCCACAGATACGCAGTATTTT,CASSQSVATDTQYF
-,-,TRBV27,TRBJ1-5,TGTGCCAGCAGCCTTTTCCCCAATCAGCCCCAGCATTTT,CASSLFPNQPQHF
TRBD1,-,TRBV7-9,TRBJ2-7,TGTGCCAGCAGCTCCCGGGACAGTCTACACGAGCAGTACTTC,CASSSRDSLHEQYF
TRBD2,-,TRBV11-2,TRBJ2-7,TGTGCCAGCAGCTCCCTACTAGCGGACCCCTACGAGCAGTACTTC,CASSSLLADPYEQYF
-,few,TRBV10-2,TRBJ2-5,TGCGCCAGCAGTGAGTCGCTGGATGGCACTCTTCAAGAGACCCAGTACTTC,CASSESLDGTLQETQYF
-,-,TRBV25-1,TRBJ2-1,TGTGCCAGCAGTGAATCGGCCCTGCTTTCGAAGGATGAGCAGTTCTTC,CASSESALLSKDEQFF
-,-,TRBV6-6,TRBJ1-2,TGTGCCAGCAACCTCCGAGGGGCCTATGGCTACACCTTC,CASNLRGAYGYTF